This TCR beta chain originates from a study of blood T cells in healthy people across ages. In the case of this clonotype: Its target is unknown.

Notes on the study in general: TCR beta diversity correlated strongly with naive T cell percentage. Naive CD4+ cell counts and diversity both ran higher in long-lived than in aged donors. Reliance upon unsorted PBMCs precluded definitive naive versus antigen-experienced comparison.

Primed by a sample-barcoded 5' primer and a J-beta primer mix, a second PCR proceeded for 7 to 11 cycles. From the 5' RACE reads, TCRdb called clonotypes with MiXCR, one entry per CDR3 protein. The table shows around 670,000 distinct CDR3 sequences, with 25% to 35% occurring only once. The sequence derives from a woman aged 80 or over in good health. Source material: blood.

The CDR3 DNA is TGTGCCAGCAGGATGGGTGAAAAACTGTTTTTT. Its protein is CASRMGEKLFF. The V and J genes are TRBV2 and TRBJ1-4, with no clear D. The CDR3 is 11 amino acids. Trimming took 6 bases from V and 7 from J, leaving 6 bases between them. CDR1 and CDR2 from the germline V gene are SNHLY and FYNNEI.